The rows below give T cell receptor beta chains drawn from one sample of a study of cytomegalovirus exposure and HLA in healthy donors. Assay: immunoSEQ multiplex PCR; the TCRdb copy retains only in-frame clones and omits some. Here the sample spans about 180,000 clones, more than 60% being singletons. Sequencing was performed on PBMCs. Receptors were obtained from a man in his late teens or twenties in good health and CMV-seronegative. The CDR3 runs from the conserved cysteine through the conserved F or W. A D gene is named only where the DNA matches it firmly. Clone sizes are given selectively: once, few, many, or a class where the clone is expanded.

clone size	V gene	D gene	J gene	CDR3 DNA	CDR3 protein
.	TRBV5-1	.	TRBJ2-3	TGCGCCAGCAGCTTGGTTTCGCGGAGTAGCACAGATACGCAGTATTTT	CASSLVSRSSTDTQYF
.	TRBV4-3	.	TRBJ1-2	TGCGCCAGCAGCCATGGCACCCGCTATGGCTACACCTTC	CASSHGTRYGYTF
.	TRBV30	TRBD1	TRBJ1-2	TGTGCCTGGAGCGTCCAGGGGGATGTCGGTGGCTACACCTTC	CAWSVQGDVGGYTF
few	TRBV9	.	TRBJ2-2	TGTGCCAGCAGCGGCAACACAGGGACCCCGCGGACCGGGGAGCTGTTTTTT	CASSGNTGTPRTGELFF
.	TRBV18	.	TRBJ2-1	TGTGCCAGCTCACCGGGCGGGACCGCCTACAATGAGCAGTTCTTC	CASSPGGTAYNEQFF
.	TRBV23-1	.	TRBJ1-2	TGCGCCAGCAGTCAGCCGACAGTCGGAGCTAACTATGGCTACACCTTC	CASSQPTVGANYGYTF
.	TRBV7-2	.	TRBJ1-4	TGTGCCAGCAGCTTCGGGTCCGTTAGTGGGGAAAAACTGTTTTTT	CASSFGSVSGEKLFF
.	TRBV7-8	TRBD2	TRBJ2-2	TGTGCCAGCAGCTTAGTAACTAGCGGGGGAAACACCGGGGAGCTGTTTTTT	CASSLVTSGGNTGELFF
.	TRBV27	.	TRBJ2-2	TGTGCCAGCAGTTTAATGGGGGCGCGGACCGGGGAGCTGTTTTTT	CASSLMGARTGELFF
few	TRBV18	.	TRBJ1-1	TGTGCCAGCTCACCCCTGACAAGGAACACTGAAGCTTTCTTT	CASSPLTRNTEAFF
.	TRBV5-6	TRBD1	TRBJ1-6	TGTGCCAGCAGCTTGGAGGTGGGGACAGCTCTTTCACCCCTCCACTTT	CASSLEVGTALSPLHF
.	TRBV14	TRBD2	TRBJ2-1	TGTGCCAGCAGCCAAGTAGCGGGAGGGCCAGGGGAGCAGTTCTTC	CASSQVAGGPGEQFF
.	TRBV18	TRBD1	TRBJ1-2	TGTGCCAGCTCACCGGGACAGGGGGCGCGGGTCTATGGCTACACCTTC	CASSPGQGARVYGYTF
.	TRBV30	TRBD1	TRBJ1-5	TGTGCCTGGAGCGAAGGACAGGTCTATAGACAGCCCCAGCATTTT	CAWSEGQVYRQPQHF
.	TRBV11-3	.	TRBJ2-5	TGTGCCAGCAGCTTTGGGGCAGAGACCCAGTACTTC	CASSFGAETQYF
.	TRBV9	TRBD2	TRBJ2-7	TGTGCCAGCAGCGCAACTAGCGGGGGAGCCTACGAGCAGTACTTC	CASSATSGGAYEQYF
.	TRBV14	TRBD1	TRBJ1-1	TGTGCCAGCAGTCCTCGGGACAGCCTTGAAGCTTTCTTT	CASSPRDSLEAFF
.	TRBV6-1	.	TRBJ2-7	TGTGCCAGCAGTGACCAGTGGGCAGCCTACGAGCAGTACTTC	CASSDQWAAYEQYF
.	TRBV7-3	TRBD1	TRBJ1-2	TGTGCCAGCAGCTTAATAGGGACAGGGGATGGCTACACCTTC	CASSLIGTGDGYTF
.	TRBV7-2	TRBD1	TRBJ1-2	TGTGCCAGCAGCCCACAACGGACAGGTTTAGGCGGCTACACCTTC	CASSPQRTGLGGYTF
.	TRBV6-4	.	TRBJ2-5	TGTGCCAGCAGTGAACGGGAGAGTGGAGAGCAGTACTTC	CASSERESGEQYF
.	TRBV6-1	TRBD1	TRBJ1-5	TGTGCCAGCACTACCGGACAGGGACCCTATCAGCCCCAGCATTTT	CASTTGQGPYQPQHF
.	TRBV21-1	.	TRBJ1-5	TGTGCCAGCTTAAACCGACAGGGGCCAAATAGCAATCAGCCCCAGCATTTT	CASLNRQGPNSNQPQHF
.	TRBV30	.	TRBJ2-3	TGTGCCGGAGGGGGGGGTCGGAATACGCAGTATTTT	CAGGGGRNTQYF
.	TRBV6-6	TRBD2	TRBJ2-3	TGTGCCACCCAGCGGGGGGGTAGCACAGATACGCAGTATTTT	CATQRGGSTDTQYF
once	TRBV7-3	.	TRBJ2-7	TGTGCCAGCATCCTAAGACGACTAGTTTCCGAGCAGTACTTC	CASILRRLVSEQYF
.	TRBV29-1	TRBD2	TRBJ2-1	TGCAGCGTCGAACTAGCGGCTTCGAATGAGCAGTTCTTC	CSVELAASNEQFF
.	TRBV2	.	TRBJ2-7	TGTGCCAGCAGTGAAAGGGCAGGGCGGCACGAGCAGTACTTC	CASSERAGRHEQYF
.	TRBV6-5	.	TRBJ1-4	TGTGCCAGCAGTTCAGACACCCCGGGACCGGGAGGGAAACTGTTTTTT	CASSSDTPGPGGKLFF
.	TRBV5-1	TRBD1	TRBJ2-5	TGCGCCAGCAGCTTGGGGGACAGCCAAGAGACCCAGTACTTC	CASSLGDSQETQYF
.	TRBV9	.	TRBJ1-5	TGTGCCAGCAGCGTAGGGGGAGGCAATCAGCCCCAGCATTTT	CASSVGGGNQPQHF
.	TRBV5-1	TRBD1	TRBJ1-1	TGCGCCAGCAGCGGGGGGACAGGAGTGAACACTGAAGCTTTCTTT	CASSGGTGVNTEAFF
once	TRBV7-2	.	TRBJ2-3	TGTGCCAGCAGCTCCAAAGTTGGGAGCACGCAGTATTTT	CASSSKVGSTQYF
.	TRBV11-3	.	TRBJ2-7	TGTGCCAGCAGCTTGTCGGGGAGAGCCTACGAGCAGTACTTC	CASSLSGRAYEQYF
.	TRBV30	TRBD1	TRBJ1-2	TGTGCCTGGAGTGTACTGGGGACAGGGGCTGGTGGCTACACCTTC	CAWSVLGTGAGGYTF
.	TRBV5-6	TRBD2	TRBJ2-3	TGTGCCAGCAGCCAACAGACTAGCGGGGCCACAGATACGCAGTATTTT	CASSQQTSGATDTQYF
.	TRBV6-1	TRBD1	TRBJ2-1	TGTGCCAGCAGGCTTACAGGGGGCAGCAGTAATGAGCAGTTCTTC	CASRLTGGSSNEQFF
.	TRBV7-6	.	TRBJ2-3	TGTGCCAGCAGCAAAGCCCCAGGCCCAACAGGCGCAGATACGCAGTATTTT	CASSKAPGPTGADTQYF
.	TRBV15	.	TRBJ1-4	TGTGCCACCAGCAGACAGGCGACCGGTGCAACTAATGAAAAACTGTTTTTT	CATSRQATGATNEKLFF
.	TRBV13	.	TRBJ1-1	TGTGCCAGCAGCCCTACCGGGATGGTGAACACTGAAGCTTTCTTT	CASSPTGMVNTEAFF
.	TRBV4-2	TRBD1	TRBJ1-4	TGTGCCAGCAGCCAGGAGACAGGGGGGGATGAAAAACTGTTTTTT	CASSQETGGDEKLFF
.	TRBV15	.	TRBJ2-3	TGTGCCACCACCTTGAGTCCGACAAGCACAGATACGCAGTATTTT	CATTLSPTSTDTQYF
.	TRBV29-1	TRBD2	TRBJ2-7	TGCAGCGTTGAGGATCGGGAGGGCCGCCACGAGCAGTACTTC	CSVEDREGRHEQYF
.	TRBV6-5	.	TRBJ2-5	TGTGCCAGCAGCACCGGACAGCAAGAGACCCAGTACTTC	CASSTGQQETQYF
.	TRBV5-4	TRBD2	TRBJ2-5	TGTGCCAGCAGCTTTATAGCGGGGGGCCCTAATCAGTACTTC	CASSFIAGGPNQYF
.	TRBV7-3	TRBD2	TRBJ2-5	TGTGCCAGCAGCAAACTAGGACTAGCGGGAGAGACCCAGTACTTC	CASSKLGLAGETQYF
.	TRBV4-3	TRBD1	TRBJ1-4	TGCGCCAGCAGCCAAGACCGGACAGGAACTACAACTAATGAAAAACTGTTTTTT	CASSQDRTGTTTNEKLFF
.	TRBV27	.	TRBJ1-1	TGTGCCAGCAGTTCTTCACAGCTGAACACTGAAGCTTTCTTT	CASSSSQLNTEAFF
.	TRBV5-1	.	TRBJ2-5	TGCGCCAGCAGTACAGAATACCAAGAGACCCAGTACTTC	CASSTEYQETQYF
few	TRBV25-1	TRBD1	TRBJ1-1	TGTGCCAGCAGCCCCGGGACAGGGAGATCTGAAGCTTTCTTT	CASSPGTGRSEAFF
.	TRBV28	TRBD1	TRBJ2-7	TGTGCCAGCAGTTACTCACAGGGGGCGTCCGAGCAGTACTTC	CASSYSQGASEQYF
.	TRBV7-9	TRBD1	TRBJ2-7	TGTGCCAGCAGCTTTCAAAGTGGGGCTTGGACAGGGGGCGACGAGCAGTACTTC	CASSFQSGAWTGGDEQYF
.	TRBV11-1	TRBD2	TRBJ2-7	TGTGCCAGCAGTCTTCTGGGACTAAAAAACTACGAGCAGTACTTC	CASSLLGLKNYEQYF
.	TRBV6-5	.	TRBJ2-1	TGTGCCAGCGCGGAGGGGCCTCATGAGCAGTTCTTC	CASAEGPHEQFF
few	TRBV4-3	TRBD1	TRBJ2-1	TGCGCCAGCAGCCAAGCCGGGACAGGGTACAATGAGCAGTTCTTC	CASSQAGTGYNEQFF
.	TRBV4-1	.	TRBJ2-7	TGCGCCAGCAGCCAAGACGGGAGACGGTCCATCGAGCAGTACTTC	CASSQDGRRSIEQYF
.	TRBV2	.	TRBJ1-2	TGTGCCAGCAGTTCCTCCCCCAACTATGGCTACACCTTC	CASSSSPNYGYTF
.	TRBV9	TRBD1	TRBJ1-2	TGTGCCAGCAGTGCCGGGACAGTCTATGGCTACACCTTC	CASSAGTVYGYTF
few	TRBV6-5	.	TRBJ1-5	TGTGCCAGCAGCCCAGACTTTAGCAATCAGCCCCAGCATTTT	CASSPDFSNQPQHF
.	TRBV27	.	TRBJ2-2	TGTGCCAGCAGTTTAGCCCGAAAGGAGGCGGCCGGGGAGCTGTTTTTT	CASSLARKEAAGELFF